This T cell receptor (beta chain) was sequenced in a study of long-term antiretroviral therapy in people with HIV. From germline, CDR1 is MRHNA and CDR2 SNTAGT. V lost 2 bases and J lost 0, with 11 bases in between. The CDR3 loop spans 17 amino acids. The study, taken as a whole, reports: Post-treatment diversity went higher with ART but stayed below transplant donor controls.

Version v3.0 of the immunoSEQ assay ran at survey level. Data came from immunoSEQ multiplex PCR; TCRdb stores just in-frame clones and leaves some out. The sample carries approximately 29,000 clones, approximately 90% recorded once. Turning to this clone: The antigen is unknown.

This chain connects TRBV6-4 to TRBJ2-6, with D tentatively TRBD1 or TRBD2 (6 bases each). The TCR sequence derives from a woman aged 18-29 years with HIV. Sequenced here: unsorted PBMCs, sampled 0.5 years after starting antiretroviral therapy. Written as DNA, the CDR3 is TGTGCCAGCAGTGACGTAGGGGGGAACTCTGGGGCCAACGTCCTGACTTTC. It yields the protein CASSDVGGNSGANVLTF.